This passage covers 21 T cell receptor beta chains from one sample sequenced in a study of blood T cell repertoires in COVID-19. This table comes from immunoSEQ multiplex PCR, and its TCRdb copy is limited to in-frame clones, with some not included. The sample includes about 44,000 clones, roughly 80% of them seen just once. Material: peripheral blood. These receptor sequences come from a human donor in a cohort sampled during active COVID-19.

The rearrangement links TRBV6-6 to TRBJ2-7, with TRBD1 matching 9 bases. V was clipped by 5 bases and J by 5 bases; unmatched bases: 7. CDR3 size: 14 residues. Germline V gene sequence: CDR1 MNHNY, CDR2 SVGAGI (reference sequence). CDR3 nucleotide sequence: TGTGCCAGCAGTCCACAGGGACAGGGCCACGAGCAGTACTTC. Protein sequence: CASSPQGQGHEQYF.

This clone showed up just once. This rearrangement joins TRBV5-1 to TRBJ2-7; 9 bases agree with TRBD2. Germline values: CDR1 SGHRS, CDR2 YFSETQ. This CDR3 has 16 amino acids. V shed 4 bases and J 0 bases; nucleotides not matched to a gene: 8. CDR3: CASSPLAGESSYEQYF. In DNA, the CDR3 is TGCGCCAGCAGCCCCTTAGCGGGGGAGAGCTCCTACGAGCAGTACTTC.

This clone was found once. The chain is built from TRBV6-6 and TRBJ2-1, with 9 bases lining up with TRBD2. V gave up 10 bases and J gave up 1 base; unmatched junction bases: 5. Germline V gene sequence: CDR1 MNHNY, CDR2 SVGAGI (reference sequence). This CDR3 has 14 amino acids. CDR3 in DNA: TGTGCCACCGAGCGGGGGGTATCCTACAATGAGCAGTTCTTC. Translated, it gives CATERGVSYNEQFF.

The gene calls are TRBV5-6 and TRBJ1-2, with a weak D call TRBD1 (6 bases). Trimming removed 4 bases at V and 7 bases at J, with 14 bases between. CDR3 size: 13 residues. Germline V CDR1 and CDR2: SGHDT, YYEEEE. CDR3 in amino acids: CASSPTGGSGYTF. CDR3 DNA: TGTGCCAGCAGCCCGACAGGCGGAAGTGGCTACACCTTC.

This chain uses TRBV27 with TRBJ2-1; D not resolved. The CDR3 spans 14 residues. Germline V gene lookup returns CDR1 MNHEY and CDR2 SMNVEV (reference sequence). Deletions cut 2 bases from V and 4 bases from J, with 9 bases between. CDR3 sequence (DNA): TGTGCCAGCAGTTTACCTCCCGGGTACAATGAGCAGTTCTTC. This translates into CASSLPPGYNEQFF.

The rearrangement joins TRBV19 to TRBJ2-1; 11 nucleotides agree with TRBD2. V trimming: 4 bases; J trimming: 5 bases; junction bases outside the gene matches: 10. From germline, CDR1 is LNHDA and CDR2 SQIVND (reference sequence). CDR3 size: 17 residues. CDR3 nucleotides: TGTGCCAGTAGTAGTACTAGCGGGGGCCTCGTCCACAATGAGCAGTTCTTC. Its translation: CASSSTSGGLVHNEQFF. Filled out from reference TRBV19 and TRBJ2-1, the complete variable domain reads DGGITQSPKYLFRKEGQNVTLSCEQNLNHDAMYWYRQDPGQGLRLIYYSQIVNDFQKGDIAEGYSVSREKKESFPLTVTSAQKNPTAFYLCASSSTSGGLVHNEQFFGPGTRLTVL.

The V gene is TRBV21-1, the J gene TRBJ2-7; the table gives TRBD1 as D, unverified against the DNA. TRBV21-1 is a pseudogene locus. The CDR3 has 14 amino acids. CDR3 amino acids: CASSKRTGPYEQYV. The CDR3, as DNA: TGTGCCAGCAGCAAACGGACAGGACCCTACGAGCAGTACGTC.

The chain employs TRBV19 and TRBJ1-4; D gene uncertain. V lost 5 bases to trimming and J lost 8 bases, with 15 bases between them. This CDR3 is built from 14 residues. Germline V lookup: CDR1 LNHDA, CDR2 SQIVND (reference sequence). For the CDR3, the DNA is TGTGCCAGTAGTCCCCGAGGATGGTCGGAAAAACTGTTTTTT. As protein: CASSPRGWSEKLFF.

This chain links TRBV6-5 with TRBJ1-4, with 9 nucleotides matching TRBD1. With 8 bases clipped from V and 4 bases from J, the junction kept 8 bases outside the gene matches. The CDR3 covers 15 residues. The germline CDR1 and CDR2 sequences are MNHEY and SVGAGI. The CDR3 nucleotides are TGTGCCAGCGCCAACCCGGGACAGGGTAATGAAAAACTGTTTTTT. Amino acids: CASANPGQGNEKLFF.

Here the CDR3 DNA reads TGTGCCACCAGCGGACCCGACAGGGAGCCCCAGCATTTT. This sequence encodes CATSGPDREPQHF. V is TRBV15 and J is TRBJ1-5, with 7 nucleotides matching TRBD1. The V segment lost 5 bases and the J segment 8 bases; nucleotides outside the gene matches: 6. The CDR3 loop spans 13 amino acids. Germline CDR1 LNHNV, CDR2 YYDKDF (reference sequence).

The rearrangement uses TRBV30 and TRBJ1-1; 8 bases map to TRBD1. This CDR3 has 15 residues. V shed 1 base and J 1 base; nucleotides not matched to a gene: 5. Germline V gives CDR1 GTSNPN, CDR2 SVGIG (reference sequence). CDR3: CAWSARQGWNTEAFF. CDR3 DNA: TGTGCCTGGAGTGCCAGACAGGGGTGGAACACTGAAGCTTTCTTT.

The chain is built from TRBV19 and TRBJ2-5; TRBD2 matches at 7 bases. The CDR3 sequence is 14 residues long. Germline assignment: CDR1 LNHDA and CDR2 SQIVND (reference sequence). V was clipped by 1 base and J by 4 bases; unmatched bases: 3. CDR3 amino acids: CASSIVSGGETQYF. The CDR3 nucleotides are TGTGCCAGTAGTATAGTTTCGGGAGGAGAGACCCAGTACTTC.

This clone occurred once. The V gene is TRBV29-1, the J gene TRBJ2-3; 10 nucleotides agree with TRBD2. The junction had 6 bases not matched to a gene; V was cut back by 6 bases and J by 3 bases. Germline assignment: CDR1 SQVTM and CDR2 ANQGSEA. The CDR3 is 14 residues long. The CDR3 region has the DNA TGCAGCGTACGGGCTAGCGGGGGAACAGATACGCAGTATTTT. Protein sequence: CSVRASGGTDTQYF.

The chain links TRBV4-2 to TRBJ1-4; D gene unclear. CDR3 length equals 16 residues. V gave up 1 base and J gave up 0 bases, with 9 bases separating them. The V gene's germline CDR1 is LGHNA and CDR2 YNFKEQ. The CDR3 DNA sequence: TGTGCCAGCAGCCAAGGGGTGGGAGCAACTAATGAAAAACTGTTTTTT. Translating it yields CASSQGVGATNEKLFF.

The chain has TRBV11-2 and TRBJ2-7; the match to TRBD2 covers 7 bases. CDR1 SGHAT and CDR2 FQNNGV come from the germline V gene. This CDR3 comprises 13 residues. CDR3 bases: TGTGCACAAAGAGCGTGGGGGGGGAGTGAGCAGTACTTC. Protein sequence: CAQRAWGGSEQYF.

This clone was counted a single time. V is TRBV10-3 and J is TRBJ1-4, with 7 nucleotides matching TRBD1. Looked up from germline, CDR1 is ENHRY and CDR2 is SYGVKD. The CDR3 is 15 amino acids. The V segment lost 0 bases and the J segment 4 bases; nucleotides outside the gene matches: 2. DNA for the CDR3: TGTGCCATCAGTGAGTCGGGACAGAATAATGAAAAACTGTTTTTT. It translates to CAISESGQNNEKLFF.

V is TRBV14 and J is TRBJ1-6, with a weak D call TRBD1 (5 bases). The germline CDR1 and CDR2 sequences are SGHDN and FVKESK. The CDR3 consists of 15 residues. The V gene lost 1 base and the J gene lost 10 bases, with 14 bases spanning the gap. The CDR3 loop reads CASSQASARASPLHF. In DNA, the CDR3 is TGTGCCAGCAGCCAAGCCTCGGCCAGGGCCTCACCCCTCCACTTT.

CDR3 nucleotide sequence: TGTGCCAGCAGTTGGCAAGACAGGGGAGGGGAAAAACTGTTTTTT. Translating gives CASSWQDRGGEKLFF. The chain uses TRBV6-5 and TRBJ1-4, with 8 positions matching TRBD1. Germline trimming cut 4 bases from V and 8 bases from J; bases unmatched to any gene: 9. Germline-derived CDR1 and CDR2 are MNHEY and SVGAGI. The CDR3 spans 15 residues.

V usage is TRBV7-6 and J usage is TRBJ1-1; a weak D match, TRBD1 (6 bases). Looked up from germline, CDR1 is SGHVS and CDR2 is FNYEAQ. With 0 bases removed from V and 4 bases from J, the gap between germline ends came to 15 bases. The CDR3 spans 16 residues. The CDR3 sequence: CASSLAGGAVPTEAFF. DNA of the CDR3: TGTGCCAGCAGCTTAGCAGGGGGGGCGGTTCCCACTGAAGCTTTCTTT. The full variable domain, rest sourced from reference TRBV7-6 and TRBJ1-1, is GAGVSQSPRYKVTKRGQDVALRCDPISGHVSLYWYRQALGQGPEFLTYFNYEAQQDKSGLPNDRFSAERPEGSISTLTIQRTEQRDSAMYRCASSLAGGAVPTEAFFGQGTRLTVV.

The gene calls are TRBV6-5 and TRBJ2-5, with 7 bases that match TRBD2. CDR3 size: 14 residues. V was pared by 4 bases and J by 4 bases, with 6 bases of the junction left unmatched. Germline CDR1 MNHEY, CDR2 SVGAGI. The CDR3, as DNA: TGTGCCAGCAGTTCGTCCTCGGGGGGAGAGACCCAGTACTTC. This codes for CASSSSSGGETQYF.

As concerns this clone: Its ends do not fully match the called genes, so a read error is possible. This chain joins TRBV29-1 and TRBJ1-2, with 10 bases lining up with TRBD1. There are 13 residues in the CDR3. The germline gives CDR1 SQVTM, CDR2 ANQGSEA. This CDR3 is CSAENRDRGSYTF. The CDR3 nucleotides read TGCAGCGCTGAAAACCGGGACAGGGGTAGCTACACCTTC.